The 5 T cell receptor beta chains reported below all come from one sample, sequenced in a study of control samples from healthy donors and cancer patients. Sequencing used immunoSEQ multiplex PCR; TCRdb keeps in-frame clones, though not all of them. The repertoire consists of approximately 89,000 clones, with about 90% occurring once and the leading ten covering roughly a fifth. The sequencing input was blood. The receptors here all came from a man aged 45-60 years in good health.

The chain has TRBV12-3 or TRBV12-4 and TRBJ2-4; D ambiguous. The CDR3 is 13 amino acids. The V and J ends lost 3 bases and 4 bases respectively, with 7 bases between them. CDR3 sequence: CASSFGSKNIQYF. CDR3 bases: TGTGCCAGCAGTTTCGGATCGAAAAACATTCAGTACTTC.

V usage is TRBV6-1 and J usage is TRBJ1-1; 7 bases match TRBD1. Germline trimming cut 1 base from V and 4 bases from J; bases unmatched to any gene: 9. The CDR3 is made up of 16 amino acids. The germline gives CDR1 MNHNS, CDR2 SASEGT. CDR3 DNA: TGTGCCAGCAGTGAAGTTCCTACAGGGGCAGGCACTGAAGCTTTCTTT. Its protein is CASSEVPTGAGTEAFF.

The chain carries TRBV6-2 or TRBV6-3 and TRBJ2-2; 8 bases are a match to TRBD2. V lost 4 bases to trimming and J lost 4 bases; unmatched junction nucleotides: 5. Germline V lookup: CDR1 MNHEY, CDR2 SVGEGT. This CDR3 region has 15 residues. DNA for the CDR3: TGTGCCAGCAGTTGGTATAGCGGGGTCACCGGGGAGCTGTTTTTT. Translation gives CASSWYSGVTGELFF.

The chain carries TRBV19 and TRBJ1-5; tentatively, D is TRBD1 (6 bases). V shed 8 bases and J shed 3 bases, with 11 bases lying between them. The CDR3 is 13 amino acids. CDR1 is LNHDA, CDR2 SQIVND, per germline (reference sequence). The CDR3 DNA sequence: TGTGCCAGTTCAGGGGTCCACAATCAGCCCCAGCATTTT. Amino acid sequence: CASSGVHNQPQHF. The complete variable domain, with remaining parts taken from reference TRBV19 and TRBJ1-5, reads DGGITQSPKYLFRKEGQNVTLSCEQNLNHDAMYWYRQDPGQGLRLIYYSQIVNDFQKGDIAEGYSVSREKKESFPLTVTSAQKNPTAFYLCASSGVHNQPQHFGDGTRLSIL.

The CDR3 DNA reads as TGCGCCAGCACCAAGGGTCAGGGGGCCTGGGGCTACACCTTC. Translating gives CASTKGQGAWGYTF. This chain connects TRBV5-1 to TRBJ1-2; 8 bases match TRBD1. After removal of 6 bases from V and 8 bases from J, the junction contained 12 bases not matched to a gene. Germline V gives CDR1 SGHRS, CDR2 YFSETQ. The length of the CDR3 is 14 residues.